This T cell receptor (beta chain) was sequenced in a study of neurological immune-mediated disorders. It was by 5'RACE with 10-nucleotide random UMIs that the cDNA was made. TCRdb reanalysed the 5' RACE reads using MiXCR and keeps one entry per CDR3 protein. The table records roughly 53,000 distinct CDR3 sequences, roughly 8.3% of them present only once. This clonotype came up once. The junction departs from germline at one end; a sequencing error may be responsible. Time point reported: longitudinal time-point 3. Serving as healthy controls were blood bank volunteers based in Maryland, USA. For the unsorted libraries, 2 million PBMCs stored at -80 C served as input. Sample: PBMCs. The source is a middle-aged woman in good health.

The CDR3 loop reads CANSQGVSEQETQYF. For the CDR3, the DNA is TGTGCCAACAGCCAAGGGGTTAGTGAACAAGAGACCCAGTACTTC. This chain joins TRBV4-2 and TRBJ2-5, with TRBD1 as a possible D gene (5 bases). There are 15 residues in the CDR3. Germline CDR1 is LGHNA and CDR2 is YNFKEQ.